The 19 T cell receptor beta chains in this list originate from one sample, sequenced in a study of blood T cell repertoires in COVID-19. Here immunoSEQ multiplex PCR was the method, and the copy in TCRdb shows in-frame clones only, minus some. The repertoire holds 72,000 or so clones, about 81% seen once, with 9.2% in the top ten. The sample was peripheral blood. The receptors shown here come from a human donor in a cohort sampled during active COVID-19.

The genes are TRBV27 and TRBJ2-7; tentative D call: TRBD2 (6 bases). Deletions cut 4 bases from V and 3 bases from J, with 19 bases between. Germline V gives CDR1 MNHEY, CDR2 SMNVEV (reference sequence). CDR3 length: 16 amino acids. The CDR3 DNA sequence: TGTGCCAGCAGTTCCGGAGGGACTTGGGGCCGCTACGAGCAGTACTTC. It encodes CASSSGGTWGRYEQYF.

Concerning this clone: In the same sample, other DNA sequences code for this CDR3. This chain joins TRBV4-1 and TRBJ1-1; TRBD1 might be the D (5 bases). From germline, CDR1 is MGHRA and CDR2 YSYEKL. The CDR3 runs 15 residues. With 3 bases removed from V and 1 base from J, the gap between germline ends came to 12 bases. The CDR3 is CASSQPRRGNTEAFF. CDR3 in DNA: TGCGCCAGCAGCCAGCCAAGAAGGGGGAACACTGAAGCTTTCTTT.

CDR3 region: CASSMANTGTAYGYTF. In DNA form, the CDR3 reads TGTGCCAGTAGTATGGCTAATACCGGGACAGCCTATGGCTACACCTTC. This rearrangement joins TRBV19 to TRBJ1-2, with 7 bases matching TRBD1. The CDR3 has 16 residues. Germline CDR1 is LNHDA and CDR2 is SQIVND (reference sequence). Losses at the gene ends were 3 bases for V and 4 bases for J; bases not matched to a gene: 11.

The chain recombines TRBV9 with TRBJ2-1; 7 nucleotides agree with TRBD2. The V and J ends lost 0 bases and 8 bases, in that order; junction bases with no gene match: 2. The CDR3 has 13 amino acids. CDR1 and CDR2 (germline): SGDLS, YYNGEE. This CDR3 is CASSVAGGYEQFF. CDR3 bases: TGTGCCAGCAGCGTAGCGGGAGGTTATGAGCAGTTCTTC. The full variable domain, with the rest looked up from reference TRBV9 and TRBJ2-1, is DSGVTQTPKHLITATGQRVTLRCSPRSGDLSVYWYQQSLDQGLQFLIQYYNGEERAKGNILERFSAQQFPDLHSELNLSSLELGDSALYFCASSVAGGYEQFFGPGTRLTVL.

V gene TRBV5-5 combines with J gene TRBJ2-7; TRBD2 matches 10 bases. Trimming took 7 bases from V and 0 from J; bases not matched to a gene: 10. This CDR3 contains 16 residues. CDR1 is SGHKS and CDR2 is YYEKEE in the germline V gene (reference sequence). CDR3 nucleotides: TGTGCCAGCCTCCCGTTGACTAGCGGGCACTCCTACGAGCAGTACTTC. The encoded protein is CASLPLTSGHSYEQYF.

This sequence joins TRBV27 and TRBJ2-5; D might be TRBD2 (5 bases). Germline V lookup: CDR1 MNHEY, CDR2 SMNVEV (reference sequence). This CDR3 comprises 15 residues. Deletions cut 5 bases from V and 3 bases from J, with 16 bases between. CDR3 region: CASSPFQTGKETQYF. CDR3 DNA: TGTGCCAGCAGTCCTTTCCAAACGGGGAAAGAGACCCAGTACTTC.

The CDR3 loop is CASSLLESGSGGELFF. Here the CDR3 DNA reads TGTGCCAGCTCACTCCTCGAAAGCGGGAGTGGCGGGGAGCTGTTTTTT. The chain is built from TRBV18 and TRBJ2-2; 8 bases match TRBD2. Germline V gene data show CDR1 as KGHSH and CDR2 as LQKENI. This CDR3 is 16 amino acids long. The V and J ends lost 4 bases and 7 bases, in that order; junction bases with no gene match: 11.

This rearrangement joins TRBV5-1 to TRBJ2-5; a weak D match, TRBD1 (5 bases). In germline, CDR1 is SGHRS, CDR2 YFSETQ. Trimming cost V 4 bases and J 0 bases, with 10 bases left between them. The CDR3 is 14 residues long. DNA of the CDR3: TGCGCCAGCAGCGGGCAGGGTAACCAAGAGACCCAGTACTTC. It is translated as CASSGQGNQETQYF.

J is TRBJ1-1 and V is TRBV6-6; a weak D match, TRBD1 (5 bases). The CDR3 is 11 residues long. The germline CDR1 and CDR2 sequences are MNHNY and SVGAGI (reference sequence). V lost 9 bases, J lost 12 bases, and 17 bases lay in between. The CDR3 DNA is TGTGCCAGTCGGGGGGAACTGCTTTCTTTCTTT. This sequence encodes CASRGELLSFF.

The chain links TRBV5-4 to TRBJ1-3; a weak D match, TRBD1 (5 bases). V lost 0 bases to trimming and J lost 0 bases, with 7 bases between them. This CDR3 is built from 15 residues. Germline CDR1 SGHNT, CDR2 YYREEE (reference sequence). The CDR3 coding sequence is TGTGCCAGCAGCTTGGGGACAACCTCTGGAAACACCATATATTTT. This gives the protein CASSLGTTSGNTIYF.

J is TRBJ1-5 and V is TRBV30; D ambiguous. The germline V gene has CDR1 GTSNPN and CDR2 SVGIG (reference sequence). Trimming shortened V by 2 bases and J by 3 bases, and 8 bases separated the two germline ends. CDR3 length: 13 amino acids. The CDR3 coding sequence is TGTGCCTGGAGTCAACAGCCCAATCAGCCCCAGCATTTT. This encodes CAWSQQPNQPQHF.

Only a few counts were recorded for this clone. The chain recombines TRBV7-2 with TRBJ2-1; 7 positions agree with TRBD1. CDR1 is SGHTA, CDR2 FQGNSA, per germline. This CDR3 spans 17 amino acids. With V trimmed by 1 base and J by 4 bases, 10 bases remained unmatched. The CDR3 loop reads CASSLGIRDRAYNEQFF. In nucleotides, the CDR3 is TGTGCCAGCAGCTTAGGTATCAGGGACAGAGCTTACAATGAGCAGTTCTTC. Looking up the rest from reference TRBV7-2 and TRBJ2-1 gives the full variable domain: GAGVSQSPSNKVTEKGKDVELRCDPISGHTALYWYRQSLGQGLEFLIYFQGNSAPDKSGLPSDRFSAERTGGSVSTLTIQRTQQEDSAVYLCASSLGIRDRAYNEQFFGPGTRLTVL.

This clone occurred a few times. The gene calls are TRBV28 and TRBJ1-1; D remains ambiguous. Trimming took 8 bases from V and 10 from J, leaving 17 bases between them. The CDR3 consists of 12 residues. CDR1 and CDR2 (germline): MDHEN, SYDVKM. This chain's CDR3 is CASGLEGVGAFF. The CDR3 region has the DNA TGTGCCAGCGGCCTTGAGGGAGTGGGAGCTTTCTTT. Variable domain in full (rest from reference TRBV28 and TRBJ1-1): DVKVTQSSRYLVKRTGEKVFLECVQDMDHENMFWYRQDPGLGLRLIYFSYDVKMKEKGDIPEGYSVSREKKERFSLILESASTNQTSMYLCASGLEGVGAFFGQGTRLTVV.

This rearrangement joins TRBV20-1 to TRBJ2-3, with D maybe TRBD2 (6 bases). With 6 bases removed from V and 9 bases from J, the gap between germline ends came to 13 bases. The CDR3 is made up of 11 amino acids. CDR1 and CDR2 from the germline V gene are DFQATT and SNEGSKA (reference sequence). This CDR3 reads CSAGGWQTQYF. The CDR3 coding sequence is TGCAGTGCCGGGGGTTGGCAAACGCAGTATTTT.

The rearrangement joins TRBV5-4 to TRBJ2-7; the D gene is possibly TRBD2 (7 bases). Trimming removed 2 bases from V and 3 bases from J, with 15 bases in between. CDR3 length: 15 amino acids. Germline V gene data show CDR1 as SGHNT and CDR2 as YYREEE (reference sequence). The DNA for the CDR3 is TGTGCCAGCAGCTTCGGCGGGGGCTCTCTCTACGAGCAGTACTTC. As protein: CASSFGGGSLYEQYF.

The chain recombines TRBV4-1 with TRBJ1-2; possible D gene TRBD1, 6 bases. The CDR3 totals 13 residues. Trimming took off 4 bases at V and 3 bases at J, with 9 bases between the two ends. Germline CDR1 MGHRA, CDR2 YSYEKL. The CDR3 protein is CASSLDRYYGYTF. CDR3 bases: TGCGCCAGCAGCCTCGACAGGTACTATGGCTACACCTTC.

The sample holds a few counts of this clone. The rearrangement joins TRBV5-6 to TRBJ2-1; TRBD2 aligns across 9 bases. This CDR3 is 17 amino acids long. In germline, CDR1 is SGHDT, CDR2 YYEEEE. The trim removed 4 bases at V and 4 bases at J, leaving 12 bases unmatched. The CDR3: CASSRRTLAGRYNEQFF. The DNA for the CDR3 is TGTGCCAGCAGCAGACGGACTCTAGCGGGGCGTTACAATGAGCAGTTCTTC. The full variable domain, with the rest looked up from reference TRBV5-6 and TRBJ2-1, is DAGVTQSPTHLIKTRGQQVTLRCSPKSGHDTVSWYQQALGQGPQFIFQYYEEEERQRGNFPDRFSGHQFPNYSSELNVNALLLGDSALYLCASSRRTLAGRYNEQFFGPGTRLTVL.

The chain carries TRBV7-9 and TRBJ1-1; 7 bases align to TRBD1. The V and J ends lost 5 bases and 1 base, in that order; junction bases with no gene match: 4. The CDR3 consists of 14 residues. From germline, CDR1 is SEHNR and CDR2 FQNEAQ (reference sequence). CDR3 residues: CASSLQGRNTEAFF. The DNA for the CDR3 is TGTGCCAGCAGCCTACAGGGGCGGAACACTGAAGCTTTCTTT.

DNA for the CDR3: TGTGCCACCAGCAATAGTCTAGCGGCCTACAATGAGCAGTTCTTC. Translation gives CATSNSLAAYNEQFF. The chain links TRBV15 to TRBJ2-1; 7 nucleotides agree with TRBD2. The germline gives CDR1 LNHNV, CDR2 YYDKDF (reference sequence). Trimming took 4 bases from V and 2 from J; bases not matched to a gene: 5. This CDR3 spans 15 amino acids.